Here is one TCR beta chain with its context. Its antigen is unknown. This entry belongs to a study of T cell responses to AZD1222 COVID-19 vaccine. The data were produced by immunoSEQ multiplex PCR, yet TCRdb's version contains in-frame clones alone and is incomplete. The sample consists of tens of thousands of clones, around 90% of them appearing once. Study-level points and caveats: No day 14 peak samples; only post-peak repertoires were characterized. Targeting of unmutated variant regions was reportedly seen in nearly half of spike-specific TCRs.

The sequence came from an adult who received the MenACWY meningococcal vaccine as a control. Here the sequenced sample was peripheral blood, taken 28 days after the second dose of the MenACWY control vaccine.

The CDR3 bases are TGTGCCAGCAGCTTCGGGCGGAACACTGAAGCTTTCTTT. Encoded protein: CASSFGRNTEAFF. The chain joins TRBV11-1 to TRBJ1-1; D not certain. The CDR3 spans 13 residues. V was cut by 3 bases and J by 1 base, with 6 bases left in between. Germline V gene data show CDR1 as SGHAT and CDR2 as FQDESV (reference sequence).